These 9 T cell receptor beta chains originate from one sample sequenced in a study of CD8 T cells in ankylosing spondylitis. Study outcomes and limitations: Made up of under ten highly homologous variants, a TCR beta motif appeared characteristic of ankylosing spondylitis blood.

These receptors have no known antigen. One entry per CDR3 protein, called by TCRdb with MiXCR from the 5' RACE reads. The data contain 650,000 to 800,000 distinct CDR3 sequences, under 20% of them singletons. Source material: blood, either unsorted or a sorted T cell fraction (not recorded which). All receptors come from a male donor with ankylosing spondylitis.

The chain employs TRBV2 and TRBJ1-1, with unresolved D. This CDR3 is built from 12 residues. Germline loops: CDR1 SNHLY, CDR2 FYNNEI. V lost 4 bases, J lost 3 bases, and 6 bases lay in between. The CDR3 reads CASSADYTEAFF. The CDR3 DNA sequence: TGTGCCAGCAGTGCCGATTACACTGAAGCTTTCTTT.

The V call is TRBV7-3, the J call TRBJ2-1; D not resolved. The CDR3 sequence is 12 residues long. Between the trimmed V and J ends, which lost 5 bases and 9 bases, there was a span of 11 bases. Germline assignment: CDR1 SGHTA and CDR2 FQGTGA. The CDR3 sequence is CASSALAGEQFF. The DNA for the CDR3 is TGTGCCAGCAGCGCCTTAGCTGGTGAGCAGTTCTTC. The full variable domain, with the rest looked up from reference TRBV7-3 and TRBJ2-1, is GAGVSQTPSNKVTEKGKYVELRCDPISGHTALYWYRQSLGQGPEFLIYFQGTGAADDSGLPNDRFFAVRPEGSVSTLKIQRTERGDSAVYLCASSALAGEQFFGPGTRLTVL.

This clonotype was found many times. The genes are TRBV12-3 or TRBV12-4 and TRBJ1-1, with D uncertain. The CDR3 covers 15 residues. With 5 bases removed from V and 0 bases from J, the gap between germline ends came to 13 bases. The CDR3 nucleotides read TGTGCCAGCAGTCCCATTGGAACATTGAACACTGAAGCTTTCTTT. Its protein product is CASSPIGTLNTEAFF.

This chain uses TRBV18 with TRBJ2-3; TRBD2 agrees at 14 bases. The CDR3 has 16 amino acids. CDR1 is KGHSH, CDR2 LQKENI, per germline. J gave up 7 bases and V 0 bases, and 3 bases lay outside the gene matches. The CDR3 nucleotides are TGTGCCAGCTCACCACCGGGGACTAGCGGGGGAAATACGCAGTATTTT. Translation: CASSPPGTSGGNTQYF.

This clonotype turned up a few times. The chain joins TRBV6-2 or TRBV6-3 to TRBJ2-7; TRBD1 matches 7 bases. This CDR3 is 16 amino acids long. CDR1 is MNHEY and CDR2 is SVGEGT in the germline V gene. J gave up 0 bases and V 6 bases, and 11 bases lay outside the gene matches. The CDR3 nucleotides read TGTGCCAGCAGCCTTACCGTGACAGGGAGCTCCTACGAGCAGTACTTC. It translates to CASSLTVTGSSYEQYF.

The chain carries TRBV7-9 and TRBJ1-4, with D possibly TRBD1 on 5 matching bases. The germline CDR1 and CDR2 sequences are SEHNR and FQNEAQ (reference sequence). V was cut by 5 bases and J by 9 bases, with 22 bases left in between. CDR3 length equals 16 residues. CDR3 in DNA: TGTGCCAGCAGCGGAGGCGGAGGTGGGGCGCGCAAAAAACTGTTTTTT. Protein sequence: CASSGGGGGARKKLFF.

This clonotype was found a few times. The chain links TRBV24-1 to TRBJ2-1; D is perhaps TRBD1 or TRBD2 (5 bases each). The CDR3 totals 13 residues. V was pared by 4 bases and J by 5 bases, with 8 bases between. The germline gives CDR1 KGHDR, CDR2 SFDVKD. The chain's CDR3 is CATSEGTDNEQFF. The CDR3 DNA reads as TGTGCCACCAGTGAAGGGACGGACAATGAGCAGTTCTTC.

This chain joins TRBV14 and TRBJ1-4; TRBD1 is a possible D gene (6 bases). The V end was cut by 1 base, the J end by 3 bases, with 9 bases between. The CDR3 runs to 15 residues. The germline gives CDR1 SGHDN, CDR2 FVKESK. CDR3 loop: CASSQVRGANEKLFF. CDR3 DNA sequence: TGTGCCAGCAGCCAAGTCAGGGGTGCTAATGAAAAACTGTTTTTT.

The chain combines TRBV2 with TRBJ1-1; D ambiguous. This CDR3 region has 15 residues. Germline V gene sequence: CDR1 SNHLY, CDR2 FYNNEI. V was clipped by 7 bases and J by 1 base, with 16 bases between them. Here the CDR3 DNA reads TGTGCCAGCACCCCAGCTTCTGGTGGGAACACTGAAGCTTTCTTT. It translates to CASTPASGGNTEAFF.